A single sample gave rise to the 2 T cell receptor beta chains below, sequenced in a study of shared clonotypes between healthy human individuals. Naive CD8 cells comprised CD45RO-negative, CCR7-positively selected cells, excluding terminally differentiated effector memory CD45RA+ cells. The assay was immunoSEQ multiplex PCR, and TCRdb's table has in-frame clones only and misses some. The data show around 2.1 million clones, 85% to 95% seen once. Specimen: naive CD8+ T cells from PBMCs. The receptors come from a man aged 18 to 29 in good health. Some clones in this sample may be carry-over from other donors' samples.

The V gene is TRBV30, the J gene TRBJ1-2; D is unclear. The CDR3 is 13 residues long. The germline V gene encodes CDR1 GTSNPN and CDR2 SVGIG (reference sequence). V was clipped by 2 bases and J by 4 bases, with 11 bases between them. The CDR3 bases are TGTGCCTGGAGTCCGCACCCGATCTATGGCTACACCTTC. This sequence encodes CAWSPHPIYGYTF.

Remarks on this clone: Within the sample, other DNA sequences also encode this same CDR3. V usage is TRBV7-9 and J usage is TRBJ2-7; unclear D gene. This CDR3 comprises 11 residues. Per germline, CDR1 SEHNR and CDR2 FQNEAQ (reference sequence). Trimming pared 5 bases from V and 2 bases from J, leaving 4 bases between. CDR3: CASSHTYEQYF. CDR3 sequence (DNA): TGTGCCAGCAGCCACACCTACGAGCAGTACTTC. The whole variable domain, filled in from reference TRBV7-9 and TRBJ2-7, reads DTGVSQNPRHKITKRGQNVTFRCDPISEHNRLYWYRQTLGQGPEFLTYFQNEAQLEKSRLLSDRFSAERPKGSFSTLEIQRTEQGDSAMYLCASSHTYEQYFGPGTRLTVT.